A single sample is the source of the 25 T cell receptor beta chains below, sequenced in a study of control samples from healthy donors and cancer patients. This table comes from immunoSEQ multiplex PCR, and its TCRdb copy is limited to in-frame clones, with some not included. Of fewer than 200,000 clones in the sample, around 88% were seen once. The sequenced material came from blood. The receptors come from a woman aged 30 to 39 in good health.

The genes are TRBV19 and TRBJ1-6; 10 bases align to TRBD1. Looked up from germline, CDR1 is LNHDA and CDR2 is SQIVND (reference sequence). This CDR3 spans 15 amino acids. Trimming at V came to 5 bases and at J to 7 bases, leaving 5 bases not matched to a gene. CDR3 loop: CASSPGTGVNSPLHF. The CDR3 bases are TGTGCCAGTAGTCCCGGGACAGGGGTAAATTCACCCCTCCACTTT.

V and J are TRBV5-1 and TRBJ2-7; tentative D call: TRBD1 (5 bases). The ends were cut back, 0 bases at V and 3 bases at J, with 10 bases in the middle. This CDR3 has 14 residues. The germline gives CDR1 SGHRS, CDR2 YFSETQ. The CDR3 reads CASSLGWQGYEQYF. The CDR3 nucleotides are TGCGCCAGCAGCTTGGGGTGGCAGGGCTACGAGCAGTACTTC. The full variable domain, in which reference TRBV5-1 and TRBJ2-7 provide the parts outside the CDR3, is KAGVTQTPRYLIKTRGQQVTLSCSPISGHRSVSWYQQTPGQGLQFLFEYFSETQRNKGNFPGRFSGRQFSNSRSEMNVSTLELGDSALYLCASSLGWQGYEQYFGPGTRLTVT.

The chain links TRBV25-1 to TRBJ1-1; D possibly corresponds to TRBD1 (6 bases). Germline values: CDR1 MGHDK, CDR2 SYGVNS. The CDR3 extends over 14 amino acids. V lost 8 bases and J lost 6, with 19 bases in between. Here the CDR3 DNA reads TGTGCCAGCCGGGGGAGGGGGAACGGCGCTGAAGCTTTCTTT. Encoded protein: CASRGRGNGAEAFF.

The V gene is TRBV6-5, the J gene TRBJ2-5; 8 bases line up with TRBD1. From germline, CDR1 is MNHEY and CDR2 SVGAGI. This CDR3 has 16 residues. J gave up 5 bases and V 4 bases, and 12 bases lay outside the gene matches. In nucleotides, the CDR3 is TGTGCCAGCAGTTCTCACGGGACAGGCCAGCCGGAGACCCAGTACTTC. It yields the protein CASSSHGTGQPETQYF.

This clone has only one observation. V usage is TRBV6-5 and J usage is TRBJ2-7; the match to TRBD1 covers 7 bases. CDR1 is MNHEY and CDR2 is SVGAGI in the germline V gene. CDR3 length: 14 amino acids. V shed 5 bases, J shed 6 bases, and the junction held 10 bases outside the gene matches. CDR3 DNA sequence: TGTGCCAGCAGTCCGCGACAGGGAAGGGGCGAGCAGTACGTC. Residues: CASSPRQGRGEQYV.

This sequence joins TRBV28 and TRBJ2-1; 8 bases align to TRBD1. Trimming removed 6 bases from V and 8 bases from J; junction bases left unmatched: 12. The CDR3 sequence is 15 residues long. Germline V gene sequence: CDR1 MDHEN, CDR2 SYDVKM. The CDR3: CASRTQGEKRDEQFF. CDR3 sequence (DNA): TGTGCCAGCAGAACACAGGGGGAAAAGCGCGATGAGCAGTTCTTC.

This chain connects TRBV28 to TRBJ2-7; 9 bases match TRBD2. The CDR3 contains 14 residues. Germline CDR1 MDHEN, CDR2 SYDVKM. J was trimmed by 6 bases and V by 10 bases; bases with no gene match: 13. CDR3 region: CATISPGLASEQYF. Here the CDR3 DNA reads TGTGCCACCATTTCTCCGGGACTAGCCTCCGAGCAGTACTTC.

The rearrangement uses TRBV20-1 and TRBJ1-6; no clear D gene. The CDR3 covers 13 residues. CDR1 is DFQATT and CDR2 is SNEGSKA in the germline V gene (reference sequence). Trimming left V 3 bases short and J 10 bases short, with 13 bases between. CDR3 DNA: TGCAGTGCTAGTGAACAGTGGGGATCACCCCTCCACTTT. Translation gives CSASEQWGSPLHF.

V is TRBV6-2 or TRBV6-3 and J is TRBJ2-7, with 8 bases identical to TRBD2. With 0 bases clipped from V and 3 bases from J, the junction kept 7 bases outside the gene matches. This CDR3 is 16 amino acids long. Germline lookup yields CDR1 MNHEY and CDR2 SVGEGT. The CDR3 loop reads CASSYSIGGESYEQYV. Written as DNA, the CDR3 is TGTGCCAGCAGTTACTCGATCGGGGGGGAGAGCTACGAGCAGTACGTC.

This clone was detected a few times. The genes are TRBV5-5 and TRBJ2-1; the match to TRBD1 covers 10 bases. This CDR3 region has 16 residues. The V segment lost 0 bases and the J segment 7 bases; nucleotides outside the gene matches: 7. Germline V gene sequence: CDR1 SGHKS, CDR2 YYEKEE (reference sequence). CDR3 in amino acids: CASSLDAGTGVNEQFF. The DNA of the CDR3 is TGTGCCAGCAGCTTGGATGCCGGGACAGGGGTAAATGAGCAGTTCTTC.

V and J are TRBV19 and TRBJ2-3, with D tentatively TRBD1 (6 bases). Trimming took 9 bases from V and 4 from J, leaving 17 bases between them. The CDR3 length is 14 residues. Germline V gene sequence: CDR1 LNHDA, CDR2 SQIVND (reference sequence). This chain's CDR3 is CASSQQGRSDTQYF. In DNA form, the CDR3 reads TGTGCCAGCAGCCAGCAGGGGCGGTCAGATACGCAGTATTTT.

The V call is TRBV3-1 (or the pseudogene TRBV3-2), the J call TRBJ1-1; 8 positions match TRBD1. The CDR3 is 14 residues long. CDR1 and CDR2 from the germline V gene are LGHDT and YNNKEL (reference sequence). V was clipped by 5 bases and J by 5 bases; unmatched bases: 7. This CDR3 is CASSIGQGGTEAFF. For the CDR3, the DNA is TGTGCCAGCAGCATAGGACAGGGAGGGACTGAAGCTTTCTTT.

A single count supports this clone. The chain combines TRBV2 with TRBJ1-3; a possible D gene is TRBD1 (5 bases). Per germline, CDR1 SNHLY and CDR2 FYNNEI. V was trimmed by 2 bases and J by 0 bases, leaving 14 bases between them. The CDR3 runs 17 residues. In nucleotides, the CDR3 is TGTGCCAGCAGTGAAAAGACAGTACACTTCTCTGGAAACACCATATATTTT. This encodes CASSEKTVHFSGNTIYF.

The rearrangement links TRBV19 to TRBJ2-7; TRBD1 aligns across 9 bases. V was pared by 5 bases and J by 1 base, with 3 bases of the junction left unmatched. The CDR3 length is 14 residues. The germline V gene has CDR1 LNHDA and CDR2 SQIVND (reference sequence). CDR3 sequence (DNA): TGTGCCAGTAGTCCCGGGACAGGGTCCTACGAGCAGTACGTC. Translation: CASSPGTGSYEQYV.

The table lists this clone with a count of one. The CDR3 region has the DNA TGCGCCAGCAGCTCTGGGACACCTGGGGAGACCCAGTACTTC. It encodes CASSSGTPGETQYF. This chain joins TRBV5-1 and TRBJ2-5, with D possibly being TRBD1 (6 bases). In germline, CDR1 is SGHRS, CDR2 YFSETQ. Trimming removed 3 bases at V and 5 bases at J, with 14 bases between. The CDR3 consists of 14 residues.

V gene TRBV19 combines with J gene TRBJ1-1, with TRBD1 as a possible D gene (6 bases). The length of the CDR3 is 15 residues. The V end lost 3 bases, the J end lost 1 base, and 12 bases lay between the germline ends. From germline, CDR1 is LNHDA and CDR2 SQIVND (reference sequence). The CDR3 sequence is CASSMGWTANTEAFF. CDR3 bases: TGTGCCAGTAGTATGGGTTGGACAGCGAACACTGAAGCTTTCTTT.

V gene TRBV15 combines with J gene TRBJ2-1, with 13 bases that match TRBD2. Trimming cost V 2 bases and J 6 bases; bases outside gene matches: 4. The CDR3 contains 16 residues. Germline V gene data show CDR1 as LNHNV and CDR2 as YYDKDF (reference sequence). The CDR3 DNA follows: TGTGCCACCAGCAGATCCGGACTAGCGGGAGTCAATGAGCAGTTCTTC. Amino acids: CATSRSGLAGVNEQFF.

The chain combines TRBV6-5 with TRBJ1-2, with D possibly TRBD1 on 5 matching bases. Germline values: CDR1 MNHEY, CDR2 SVGAGI. V was trimmed by 8 bases and J by 6 bases, leaving 19 bases between them. The CDR3 is made up of 14 amino acids. CDR3 coding DNA: TGTGCCAGCTTCCTCAGGGCCACTACTCATGGCTACACCTTC. It is translated as CASFLRATTHGYTF.

The chain carries TRBV7-6 and TRBJ2-1, with a tentative D call TRBD2 (6 bases). V gave up 5 bases and J gave up 5 bases, with 13 bases separating them. The CDR3 is made up of 14 amino acids. CDR1 and CDR2 (germline): SGHVS, FNYEAQ. This chain's CDR3 is CASSVQWGDNEQFF. The CDR3 DNA reads TGTGCCAGCAGCGTCCAGTGGGGGGACAATGAGCAGTTCTTC.

The chain is built from TRBV12-3 or TRBV12-4 and TRBJ1-2, with unresolved D. Trimming left V 1 base short and J 7 bases short, with 7 bases between. The CDR3 sequence is 12 residues long. CDR3 DNA sequence: TGTGCCAGCAGTTTAGGTGGGCTTGGCTACACCTTC. It translates to CASSLGGLGYTF.

J is TRBJ1-4 and V is TRBV30; unclear D gene. The V and J ends lost 4 bases and 3 bases respectively, with 9 bases between them. Germline loops: CDR1 GTSNPN, CDR2 SVGIG (reference sequence). CDR3 size: 13 residues. The CDR3 nucleotides read TGTGCCTGGAACTACGGAGCTAATGAAAAACTGTTTTTT. Its translation is CAWNYGANEKLFF.

This clone has a single count. V usage is TRBV10-3 and J usage is TRBJ2-1, with 9 bases matching TRBD1. The trim removed 6 bases at V and 9 bases at J, leaving 15 bases unmatched. Germline lookup yields CDR1 ENHRY and CDR2 SYGVKD. The CDR3 contains 16 residues. The CDR3 here is CAISPHRGQGQGEQFF. The CDR3 coding sequence is TGTGCCATCAGCCCGCACAGGGGACAGGGTCAAGGTGAGCAGTTCTTC.

On this clone itself: In the same sample, other DNA sequences code for this CDR3. The J gene is TRBJ2-3, the V gene TRBV5-1; D is unclear. This CDR3 contains 12 residues. Germline lookup yields CDR1 SGHRS and CDR2 YFSETQ. The V gene lost 1 base and the J gene lost 2 bases, with 2 bases spanning the gap. CDR3 sequence (DNA): TGCGCCAGCAGCTTGACCACAGATACGCAGTATTTT. It encodes CASSLTTDTQYF.

The V gene is TRBV28, the J gene TRBJ2-5, with D tentatively TRBD1 or TRBD2 (5 bases each). Germline CDR1 is MDHEN and CDR2 is SYDVKM. CDR3 length: 16 residues. V lost 5 bases and J 2 bases, leaving 18 bases between the germline ends. The CDR3 here is CASSPYLGTEQETQYF. The CDR3 nucleotides read TGTGCCAGCAGTCCGTACCTTGGGACGGAGCAAGAGACCCAGTACTTC. Variable domain in full (rest from reference TRBV28 and TRBJ2-5): DVKVTQSSRYLVKRTGEKVFLECVQDMDHENMFWYRQDPGLGLRLIYFSYDVKMKEKGDIPEGYSVSREKKERFSLILESASTNQTSMYLCASSPYLGTEQETQYFGPGTRLLVL.

The V call is TRBV13, the J call TRBJ2-5; D is unclear. This CDR3 region has 12 residues. Germline V gives CDR1 PRHDT, CDR2 FYEKMQ (reference sequence). V was pared by 2 bases and J by 5 bases, with 6 bases between. CDR3 bases: TGTGCCAGCAGCTTAATGCGGGAGACCCAGTACTTC. Protein product: CASSLMRETQYF. Using reference TRBV13 and TRBJ2-5 for the parts outside the CDR3, the full variable domain is AAGVIQSPRHLIKEKRETATLKCYPIPRHDTVYWYQQGPGQDPQFLISFYEKMQSDKGSIPDRFSAQQFSDYHSELNMSSLELGDSALYFCASSLMRETQYFGPGTRLLVL.